This record covers a single TCR beta chain. Every contributor of samples was a Caucasian grown-up residing in Nashville, Tennessee. The entry originates in a study of shared clonotypes between healthy human individuals. Trimming pared 2 bases from V and 5 bases from J, leaving 12 bases between. Germline CDR1 and CDR2: SEHNR and FQNEAQ (reference sequence). The CDR3 is 14 residues long. Replicate PCRs for unsorted PBMC used about 330 ng DNA (roughly 29,000 T cell genomes). Study processing details: ImmunoSEQ yielded junction-only sequences lacking quality scores, so filtering differed. Repertoires were generated with immunoSEQ multiplex PCR, while TCRdb's copy carries only in-frame clones and drops some. The V and J calls and clone size come from that table; D and trimming were worked out from the DNA. This table holds about 470,000 clones, 75% to 85% found once.

The chain combines TRBV7-9 with TRBJ1-2; no clear D gene. This receptor was obtained from a woman between 35 and 50 years old in good health. Some clones in this sample may be carry-over from other donors' samples. The sample was PBMCs. The chain's CDR3 is CASSLRADSYGYTF. The DNA of the CDR3 is TGTGCCAGCAGCTTAAGGGCAGACTCGTATGGCTACACCTTC.